The clone carrying this T cell receptor (beta chain) has only a few counts. Its antigen is still unknown. The sample belongs to a study of response to subunit inactivated influenza vaccine. V dropped 1 base and J dropped 2; count of bases not matched to a gene: 7. Germline values: CDR1 SGHVS, CDR2 FNYEAQ. This CDR3 has 16 amino acids. Study-level findings and limits: The authors offered the suggestion that each seasonal influenza vaccination recruits few new T cells.

TCRdb re-derived calls from the RT-PCR reads in MiXCR, one entry per CDR3 protein. Of 650,000 or so distinct CDR3 sequences detected, 14% appear once; the ten largest clones hold 7.5% to 8%. J is TRBJ1-1 and V is TRBV7-6, with 7 bases fitting TRBD1. This sequence originates from a man between 50 and 59 years old who received an inactivated influenza vaccine. The source was PBMCs from blood, collected 14 days before vaccination. CDR3 nucleotides: TGTGCCAGCAGCTTAGGGCCAGGGGGAGGAAACACTGAAGCTTTCTTT. Its translation: CASSLGPGGGNTEAFF.